This note documents a single T cell receptor beta chain sequence. The data derive from a study of OX40 agonist ivuxolimab in advanced cancers. Method: immunoSEQ multiplex PCR; TCRdb's copy keeps in-frame clones and lacks some. The sample gives 120,000 or so clones, 93% of which show up once; roughly 0.15% is in the top ten. Germline V lookup: CDR1 MNHNS, CDR2 SASEGT. The V gene lost 3 bases and the J gene lost 2 bases, with 11 bases spanning the gap. The CDR3 contains 15 residues. The chain links TRBV6-1 to TRBJ1-3; D not resolved. The TCR sequence derives from an adult with an advanced solid tumor such as melanoma, head and neck, liver or kidney cancer. The sample here was CD4+ or CD8+ T cells sorted from blood, taken in a trial of the OX40 agonist ivuxolimab. In DNA form, the CDR3 reads TGTGCCAGCAGTGATTACGGAGGAGCTGGAAACACCATATATTTT. Its translation: CASSDYGGAGNTIYF.